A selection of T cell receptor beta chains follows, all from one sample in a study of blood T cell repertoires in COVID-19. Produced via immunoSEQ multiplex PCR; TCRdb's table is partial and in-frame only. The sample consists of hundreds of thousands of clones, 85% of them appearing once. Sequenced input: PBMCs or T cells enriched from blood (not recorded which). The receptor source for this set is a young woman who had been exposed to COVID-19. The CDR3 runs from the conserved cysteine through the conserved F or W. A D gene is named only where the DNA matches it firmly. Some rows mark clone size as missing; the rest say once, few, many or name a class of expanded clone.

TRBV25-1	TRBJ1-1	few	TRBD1	TGTGCCAGCAGTGGGACAGGGGGTATCACTGAAGCTTTCTTT	CASSGTGGITEAFF
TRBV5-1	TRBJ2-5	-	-	TGCGCCAGCAGCTACCCTCAGGCAGAGACCCAGTACTTC	CASSYPQAETQYF
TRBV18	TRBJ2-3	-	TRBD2	TGTGCCAGCTCACCACCCTACGGGGGGATTAGCACAGATACGCAGTATTTT	CASSPPYGGISTDTQYF
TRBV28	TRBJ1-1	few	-	TGTGCCAGCAGTTTAAGCGTGCGTCCGGACACTGAAGCTTTCTTT	CASSLSVRPDTEAFF
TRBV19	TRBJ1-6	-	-	TGTGCCAGTGCAGACAGGACCTCAAATTCACCCCTCCACTTT	CASADRTSNSPLHF
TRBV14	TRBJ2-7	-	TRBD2	TGTGCCAGCAGCCAAGATAGAGGATCTAGCGGGACCTCCTACGAGCAGTACTTC	CASSQDRGSSGTSYEQYF
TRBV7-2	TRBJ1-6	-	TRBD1	TGTGCCAGCAGCTTTGACAGGGTGCGTTCACCCCTCCACTTT	CASSFDRVRSPLHF
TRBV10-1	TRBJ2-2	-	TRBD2	TGCGCCAGCAGTGCTAGCGGGGGCCTCGAAGGACTGTTTTTT	CASSASGGLEGLFF
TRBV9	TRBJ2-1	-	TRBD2	TGTGCCAGCAGCGTAGGGCTAGCGGGCTACAATGAGCAGTTCTTC	CASSVGLAGYNEQFF
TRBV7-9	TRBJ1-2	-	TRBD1	TGTGCCAGCAGCCCGCGGACAGGATACTATGGCTACACCTTC	CASSPRTGYYGYTF
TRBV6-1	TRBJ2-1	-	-	TGTGCCAGCAGTGAAGTAGGGGGGGCCTACAATGAGCAGTTCTTC	CASSEVGGAYNEQFF
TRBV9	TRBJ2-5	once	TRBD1	TGTGCCAGCAGCGTCAGGGGGCTTGGGGAGACCCAGTACTTC	CASSVRGLGETQYF
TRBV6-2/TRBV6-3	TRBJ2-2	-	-	TGTGCCAGCAGTCGACTAATTAAAGACACCGGGGAGCTGTTTTTT	CASSRLIKDTGELFF
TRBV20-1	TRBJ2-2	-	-	TGCAGTGCCTACTACGGGGAGCTGTTTTTT	CSAYYGELFF
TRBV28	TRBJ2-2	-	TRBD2	TGTGCCAGCATAGGGACTAGCACCGGGGAGCTGTTTTTT	CASIGTSTGELFF
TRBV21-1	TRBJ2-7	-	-	TGTGCCAGCAGCAGCTCGGGACAGCATGATTCCTACGAGCAGTACTTC	CASSSSGQHDSYEQYF
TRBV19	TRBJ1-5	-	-	TGTGCCAGTAGTATTTCCGGGCAGGGAAGAGGACAGCCCCAGCATTTT	CASSISGQGRGQPQHF
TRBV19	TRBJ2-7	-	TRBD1	TGTGCCAGTAGTGGGACAGGGGGCAGGTACGAGCAGTACTTC	CASSGTGGRYEQYF
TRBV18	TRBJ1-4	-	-	TGTGCCAGCTCACCTTTTGGGGCGACTAATGAAAAACTGTTTTTT	CASSPFGATNEKLFF
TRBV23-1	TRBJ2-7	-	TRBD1	TGCGCCAGCAGTCCCCCCTCTGACAGGGGATTCTACGAGCAGTACTTC	CASSPPSDRGFYEQYF
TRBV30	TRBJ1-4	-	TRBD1	TGTGCCTGGCGGATTCACGGGACAGGGGATGAAAAACTGTTTTTT	CAWRIHGTGDEKLFF
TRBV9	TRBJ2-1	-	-	TGTGCCAGCAGCGGGTGGCGGAAACCCAATGAGCAGTTCTTC	CASSGWRKPNEQFF